This passage covers 27 T cell receptor beta chains from one sample sequenced in a study of T cells in Graves' hyperthyroidism and ophthalmopathy. Amplification of TCR beta CDR3 regions was performed using RNA transcripts as template. A first-round RT-PCR of the TCR CDR3 used the HTBI primer set. TCRdb called the multiplex PCR reads again in MiXCR, with one record for every CDR3 protein. The table lists about 570,000 distinct CDR3 sequences, under 60% of them singletons, with roughly 20% in the top ten. Sample: peripheral blood or thyroid tissue (not recorded which). Source of these receptors: an adult woman with Graves' disease, either hyperthyroidism or ophthalmopathy (not recorded which).

This clonotype was seen more than once but under ten times. V gene TRBV28 combines with J gene TRBJ1-5; 8 bases agree with TRBD1. The CDR3 length is 16 residues. Germline V CDR1 and CDR2: MDHEN, SYDVKM. V trimming: 7 bases; J trimming: 7 bases; junction bases outside the gene matches: 15. CDR3 bases: TGTGCCAGCATAGGAGGCCGGGACAGACAGGGGCAGCCCCAGCATTTT. Amino acid sequence: CASIGGRDRQGQPQHF. The complete variable domain, with remaining parts taken from reference TRBV28 and TRBJ1-5, reads DVKVTQSSRYLVKRTGEKVFLECVQDMDHENMFWYRQDPGLGLRLIYFSYDVKMKEKGDIPEGYSVSREKKERFSLILESASTNQTSMYLCASIGGRDRQGQPQHFGDGTRLSIL.

This clonotype came up many times. The rearrangement joins TRBV5-8 to TRBJ1-1, with D unresolved. The V and J ends lost 5 bases and 2 bases respectively, with 16 bases between them. This CDR3 has 15 residues. In germline, CDR1 is SGHTS, CDR2 YDEGEE. The CDR3 DNA sequence: TGTGCCAGCAGTCAACGGGGAAGAGGTAACACTGAAGCTTTCTTT. Its protein product is CASSQRGRGNTEAFF.

This clonotype was recorded many times. The V call is TRBV2, the J call TRBJ1-4; no clear D gene. Germline CDR1 is SNHLY and CDR2 is FYNNEI. V was cut by 0 bases and J by 0 bases, with 11 bases left in between. The CDR3 covers 17 residues. CDR3 nucleotides: TGTGCCAGCAGTGAAGCGCTTCGTTGGACAACTAATGAAAAACTGTTTTTT. Its protein product is CASSEALRWTTNEKLFF. Together with reference TRBV2 and TRBJ1-4, the CDR3 gives the full variable domain: EPEVTQTPSHQVTQMGQEVILRCVPISNHLYFYWYRQILGQKVEFLVSFYNNEISEKSEIFDDQFSVERPDGSNFTLKIRSTKLEDSAMYFCASSEALRWTTNEKLFFGSGTQLSVL.

This clonotype occurred once. This chain uses TRBV7-4 with TRBJ1-1; no clear D gene. Germline V gives CDR1 SGHVT, CDR2 SQSDAQ. Trimming removed 1 base at V and 1 base at J, with 7 bases between. The CDR3 is 14 residues long. Here the CDR3 DNA reads TGTGCCAGCAGCTTAGTGGAGGGGAACACTGAAGCTTTCTTT. It translates to CASSLVEGNTEAFF.

V usage is TRBV15 and J usage is TRBJ2-3, with no clear D. The CDR3 totals 13 residues. V lost 5 bases, J lost 3 bases, and 9 bases lay in between. The germline V gene encodes CDR1 LNHNV and CDR2 YYDKDF (reference sequence). Here the CDR3 reads CATSYEVTDTQYF. DNA for the CDR3: TGTGCCACCAGCTACGAGGTAACAGATACGCAGTATTTT.

V gene TRBV29-1 combines with J gene TRBJ1-1, with D hard to call. The ends were cut back, 2 bases at V and 7 bases at J, with 11 bases in the middle. The length of the CDR3 is 12 residues. Germline V gives CDR1 SQVTM, CDR2 ANQGSEA. The CDR3 DNA follows: TGCAGCGTTGAAAGAATATCAGTTGAAGCTTTCTTT. It codes for CSVERISVEAFF. The variable domain in full, with the rest retrieved from reference TRBV29-1 and TRBJ1-1, is SAVISQKPSRDICQRGTSLTIQCQVDSQVTMMFWYRQQPGQSLTLIATANQGSEATYESGFVIDKFPISRPNLTFSTLTVSNMSPEDSSIYLCSVERISVEAFFGQGTRLTVV.

In its sample, this clonotype was seen many times. This chain links TRBV7-9 with TRBJ1-1; tentative D call: TRBD1 (5 bases). Germline V lookup: CDR1 SEHNR, CDR2 FQNEAQ (reference sequence). The CDR3 has 14 residues. V was pared by 5 bases and J by 10 bases, with 20 bases between. CDR3 loop: CASSPVIGAGAAFF. CDR3 DNA sequence: TGTGCCAGCAGCCCCGTAATAGGGGCAGGTGCAGCTTTCTTT.

This sequence joins TRBV2 and TRBJ1-2, with 8 bases that match TRBD1. This CDR3 region has 12 residues. V gave up 9 bases and J gave up 7 bases; unmatched junction bases: 7. Germline values: CDR1 SNHLY, CDR2 FYNNEI. The CDR3 DNA is TGTGCCAGGCACCAGGGGGCAGTTGGCTACACCTTC. It specifies CARHQGAVGYTF.

This clonotype was observed a single time. The chain links TRBV10-3 to TRBJ2-7; D is undetermined. Trimming cost V 8 bases and J 3 bases, with 14 bases left between them. The CDR3 sequence is 13 residues long. The germline V gene has CDR1 ENHRY and CDR2 SYGVKD. The CDR3 DNA sequence: TGTGCCATCGCGATTCTCACCCACTACGAGCAGTACTTC. It yields the protein CAIAILTHYEQYF.

The chain carries TRBV10-3 and TRBJ2-5; perhaps D is TRBD1 or TRBD2 (5 bases each). The CDR3 extends over 12 amino acids. The V end was cut by 4 bases, the J end by 9 bases, with 12 bases between. Germline-derived CDR1 and CDR2 are ENHRY and SYGVKD. DNA of the CDR3: TGTGCCATCAGTGGAGGGGACCAGCCCCAGTACTTC. It yields the protein CAISGGDQPQYF.

The rearrangement joins TRBV29-1 to TRBJ2-7; D call uncertain. The CDR3 has 13 residues. Germline CDR1 and CDR2: SQVTM and ANQGSEA. The V and J ends lost 0 bases and 2 bases respectively, with 8 bases between them. The CDR3 reads CSVEEVLTYEQYF. For the CDR3, the DNA is TGCAGCGTTGAAGAGGTACTGACCTACGAGCAGTACTTC.

V gene TRBV24-1 combines with J gene TRBJ2-7, with 7 nucleotides matching TRBD2. The CDR3 is 17 amino acids. Germline-derived CDR1 and CDR2 are KGHDR and SFDVKD. V was clipped by 5 bases and J by 1 base; unmatched bases: 13. This CDR3 is CATSAREGWRESYEQYF. The CDR3 DNA sequence: TGTGCCACCAGTGCTAGAGAGGGGTGGCGGGAGTCCTACGAGCAGTACTTC.

Ten or more counts support this clonotype. This chain links TRBV20-1 with TRBJ2-1, with D tentatively TRBD2 (6 bases). The V gene lost 0 bases and the J gene lost 4 bases, with 13 bases spanning the gap. The CDR3 sequence is 15 residues long. The germline CDR1 and CDR2 sequences are DFQATT and SNEGSKA (reference sequence). This chain's CDR3 is CSARDIGSTYNEQFF. CDR3 DNA: TGCAGTGCTAGAGATATCGGGAGTACTTACAATGAGCAGTTCTTC.

This chain connects TRBV5-1 to TRBJ2-7; 8 bases fit TRBD1. This CDR3 region has 15 residues. CDR1 SGHRS and CDR2 YFSETQ come from the germline V gene. The trim removed 1 base at V and 5 bases at J, leaving 8 bases unmatched. CDR3 residues: CASSLRWQGANEQYF. The CDR3 bases are TGCGCCAGCAGCTTGAGATGGCAGGGGGCTAACGAGCAGTACTTC.

This clonotype came up many times. The rearrangement links TRBV5-1 to TRBJ1-6, with 8 bases matching TRBD1. CDR1 SGHRS and CDR2 YFSETQ come from the germline V gene. This CDR3 is 15 amino acids long. The J segment lost 7 bases and the V segment lost 4 bases, leaving 7 bases of the junction unmatched. The CDR3 protein is CASSPYGQGNSPLHF. The CDR3 region has the DNA TGCGCCAGCAGCCCGTACGGACAGGGAAATTCACCCCTCCACTTT.

Only one count was recorded for this clonotype. The chain employs TRBV9 and TRBJ1-1; TRBD1 aligns across 8 bases. V was pared by 0 bases and J by 11 bases, with 12 bases of the junction left unmatched. The CDR3 runs to 15 residues. CDR1 is SGDLS and CDR2 is YYNGEE in the germline V gene. CDR3 loop: CASSVARQGRVGAFF. The CDR3 DNA follows: TGTGCCAGCAGCGTAGCCCGACAGGGGAGGGTTGGTGCTTTCTTT.

This chain uses TRBV19 with TRBJ1-4; 8 bases are shared with TRBD1. The germline V gene has CDR1 LNHDA and CDR2 SQIVND (reference sequence). This CDR3 has 13 residues. With 9 bases clipped from V and 7 bases from J, the junction kept 7 bases outside the gene matches. CDR3 bases: TGTGCCAGCACCCCCAGGGGGCGTGAAAAACTGTTTTTT. Translation: CASTPRGREKLFF. The full variable domain, rest sourced from reference TRBV19 and TRBJ1-4, is DGGITQSPKYLFRKEGQNVTLSCEQNLNHDAMYWYRQDPGQGLRLIYYSQIVNDFQKGDIAEGYSVSREKKESFPLTVTSAQKNPTAFYLCASTPRGREKLFFGSGTQLSVL.

The V gene is TRBV7-9, the J gene TRBJ1-5; D gene unclear. This CDR3 region has 15 residues. V gave up 8 bases and J gave up 3 bases, with 17 bases separating them. CDR1 is SEHNR, CDR2 FQNEAQ, per germline (reference sequence). The chain's CDR3 is CASSPTPGDNQPQHF. In DNA form, the CDR3 reads TGTGCCAGCTCACCGACGCCCGGGGACAATCAGCCCCAGCATTTT.

The chain employs TRBV6-5 and TRBJ1-1; the D is unclear. Germline V gene lookup returns CDR1 MNHEY and CDR2 SVGAGI. The CDR3 loop spans 16 amino acids. The V and J ends lost 1 base and 1 base respectively, with 13 bases between them. The DNA of the CDR3 is TGTGCCAGCAGTTACTTCATTGGGCACAAGAACACTGAAGCTTTCTTT. It yields the protein CASSYFIGHKNTEAFF.

This clonotype was picked up many times. V is TRBV9 and J is TRBJ2-7; TRBD1 matches 7 bases. The CDR3 runs 15 residues. With 0 bases clipped from V and 0 bases from J, the junction kept 3 bases outside the gene matches. In germline, CDR1 is SGDLS, CDR2 YYNGEE. The CDR3 sequence is CASSVGQGTSYEQYF. In DNA form, the CDR3 reads TGTGCCAGCAGCGTAGGACAGGGCACCTCCTACGAGCAGTACTTC.

Many counts were recorded for this clonotype. The genes are TRBV9 and TRBJ2-7, with TRBD1 as a possible D gene (6 bases). The CDR3 has 14 residues. Germline V gene data show CDR1 as SGDLS and CDR2 as YYNGEE. V was clipped by 0 bases and J by 3 bases, with 10 bases between them. CDR3 loop: CASSVEGGFYEQYF. The CDR3 DNA is TGTGCCAGCAGCGTAGAAGGGGGATTCTACGAGCAGTACTTC.

The chain joins TRBV7-2 to TRBJ1-2, with unresolved D. This CDR3 is built from 17 residues. The V end was cut by 5 bases, the J end by 2 bases, with 21 bases between. CDR1 is SGHTA, CDR2 FQGNSA, per germline. The CDR3 here is CASSRDGVSIRNYGYTF. The CDR3 bases are TGTGCCAGCAGCCGAGACGGGGTATCCATCCGGAACTATGGCTACACCTTC. Filled out from reference TRBV7-2 and TRBJ1-2, the complete variable domain reads GAGVSQSPSNKVTEKGKDVELRCDPISGHTALYWYRQSLGQGLEFLIYFQGNSAPDKSGLPSDRFSAERTGGSVSTLTIQRTQQEDSAVYLCASSRDGVSIRNYGYTFGSGTRLTVV.

The CDR3 bases are TGCAGTGCCAGCAGCGTAGGGGACATCGCCTACGAGCAGTACTTC. It translates to CSASSVGDIAYEQYF. The chain links TRBV20-1 to TRBJ2-7; tentative D call: TRBD1 (6 bases). In germline, CDR1 is DFQATT, CDR2 SNEGSKA (reference sequence). The CDR3 runs to 15 residues. The V end was cut by 6 bases, the J end by 2 bases, with 20 bases between.

V usage is TRBV10-3 and J usage is TRBJ1-2; 12 bases match TRBD1. J gave up 6 bases and V 0 bases, and 8 bases lay outside the gene matches. CDR1 is ENHRY and CDR2 is SYGVKD in the germline V gene. The CDR3 has 17 residues. Here the CDR3 reads CAISESGTGGLLDGYTF. The CDR3 DNA sequence: TGTGCCATCAGTGAGTCTGGGACAGGGGGCCTCTTGGATGGCTACACCTTC.

The genes are TRBV15 and TRBJ2-7; 9 bases are shared with TRBD1. The CDR3 extends over 15 amino acids. CDR1 and CDR2 from the germline V gene are LNHNV and YYDKDF (reference sequence). The V gene end was trimmed by 3 bases and the J gene end by 1 base; junction bases not matched to a gene: 4. The CDR3 loop reads CATSSTGGPSYEQYF. CDR3 nucleotide sequence: TGTGCCACCAGCAGTACAGGGGGCCCTTCCTACGAGCAGTACTTC.

This chain connects TRBV29-1 to TRBJ2-7, with D tentatively TRBD2 (6 bases). Per germline, CDR1 SQVTM and CDR2 ANQGSEA. Trimming shortened V by 6 bases and J by 0 bases, and 15 bases separated the two germline ends. There are 14 residues in the CDR3. CDR3 protein: CSVRGPGSSYEQYF. CDR3 DNA: TGCAGCGTCCGAGGGCCCGGGAGCTCCTACGAGCAGTACTTC.

J is TRBJ1-6 and V is TRBV5-1; D is unresolved. Germline loops: CDR1 SGHRS, CDR2 YFSETQ. Trimming took 0 bases from V and 8 from J, leaving 12 bases between them. The CDR3 length is 15 residues. CDR3 sequence reads: CASSLVGNWDSPLHF. The CDR3 bases are TGCGCCAGCAGCTTGGTAGGAAATTGGGATTCACCCCTCCACTTT.